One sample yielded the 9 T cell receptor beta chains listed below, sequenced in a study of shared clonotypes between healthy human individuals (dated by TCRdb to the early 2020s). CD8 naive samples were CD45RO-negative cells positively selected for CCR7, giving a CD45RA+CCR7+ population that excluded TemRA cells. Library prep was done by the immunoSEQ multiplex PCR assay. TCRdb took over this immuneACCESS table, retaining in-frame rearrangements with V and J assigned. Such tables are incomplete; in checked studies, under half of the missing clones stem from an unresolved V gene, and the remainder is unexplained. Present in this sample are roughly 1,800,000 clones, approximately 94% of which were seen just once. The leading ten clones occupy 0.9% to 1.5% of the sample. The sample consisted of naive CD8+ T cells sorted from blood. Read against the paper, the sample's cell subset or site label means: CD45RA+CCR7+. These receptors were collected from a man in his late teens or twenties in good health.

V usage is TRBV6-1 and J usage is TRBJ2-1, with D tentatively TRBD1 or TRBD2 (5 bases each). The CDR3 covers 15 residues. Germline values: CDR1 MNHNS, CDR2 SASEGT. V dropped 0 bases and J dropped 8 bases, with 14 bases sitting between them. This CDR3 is CASSEAGTAYDEQFF. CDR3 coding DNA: TGTGCCAGCAGTGAAGCCGGGACCGCTTATGATGAGCAGTTCTTC.

The CDR3 loop is CASSFFGGTSTYEQYF. Here the CDR3 DNA reads TGCGCCAGCAGCTTTTTCGGCGGGACTAGCACCTACGAGCAGTACTTC. The J gene is TRBJ2-7, the V gene TRBV5-1; 9 bases match TRBD2. The CDR3 contains 16 residues. Germline CDR1 SGHRS, CDR2 YFSETQ. V shed 2 bases, J shed 2 bases, and the junction held 8 bases outside the gene matches.

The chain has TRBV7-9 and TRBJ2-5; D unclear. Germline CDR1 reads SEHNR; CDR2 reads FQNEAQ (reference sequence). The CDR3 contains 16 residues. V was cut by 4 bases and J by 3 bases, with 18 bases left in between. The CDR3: CASSSRTTAIEETQYF. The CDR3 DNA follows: TGTGCCAGCAGCTCCAGAACGACGGCCATTGAAGAGACCCAGTACTTC.

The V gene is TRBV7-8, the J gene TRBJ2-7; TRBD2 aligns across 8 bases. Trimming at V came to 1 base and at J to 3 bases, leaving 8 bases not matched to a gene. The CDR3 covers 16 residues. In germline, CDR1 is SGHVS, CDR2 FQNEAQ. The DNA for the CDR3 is TGTGCCAGCAGCTTAGATGGACTAGCATATCTCTACGAGCAGTACTTC. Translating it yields CASSLDGLAYLYEQYF.

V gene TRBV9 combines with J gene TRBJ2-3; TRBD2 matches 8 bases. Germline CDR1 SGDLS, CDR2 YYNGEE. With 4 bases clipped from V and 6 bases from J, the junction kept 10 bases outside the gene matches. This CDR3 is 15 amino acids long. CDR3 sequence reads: CASSKGGLDGDTQYF. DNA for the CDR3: TGTGCCAGCAGCAAGGGGGGACTAGACGGGGATACGCAGTATTTT.

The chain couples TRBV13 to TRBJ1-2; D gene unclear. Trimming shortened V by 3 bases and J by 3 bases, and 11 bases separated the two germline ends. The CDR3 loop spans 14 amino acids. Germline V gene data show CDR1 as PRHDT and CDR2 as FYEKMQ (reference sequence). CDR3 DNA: TGTGCCAGCAGCTTCTACGGGCCAGACTATGGCTACACCTTC. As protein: CASSFYGPDYGYTF.

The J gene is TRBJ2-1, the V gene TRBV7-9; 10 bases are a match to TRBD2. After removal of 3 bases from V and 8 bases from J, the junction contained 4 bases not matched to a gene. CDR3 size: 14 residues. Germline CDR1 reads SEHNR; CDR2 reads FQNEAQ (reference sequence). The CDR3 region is CASSLSGGAHEQFF. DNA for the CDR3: TGTGCCAGCAGCTTGAGCGGGGGGGCCCATGAGCAGTTCTTC.

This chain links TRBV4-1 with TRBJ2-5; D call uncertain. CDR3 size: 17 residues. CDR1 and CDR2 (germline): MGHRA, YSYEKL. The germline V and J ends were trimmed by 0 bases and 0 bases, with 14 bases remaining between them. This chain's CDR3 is CASSQDDIARDQETQYF. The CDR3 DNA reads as TGCGCCAGCAGCCAAGATGACATTGCAAGGGACCAAGAGACCCAGTACTTC.

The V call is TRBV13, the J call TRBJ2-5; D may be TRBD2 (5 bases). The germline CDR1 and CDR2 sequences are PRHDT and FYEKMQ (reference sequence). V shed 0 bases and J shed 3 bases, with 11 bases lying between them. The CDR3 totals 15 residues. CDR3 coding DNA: TGTGCCAGCAGCTTAGGGCTAGCTGAGAAAGAGACCCAGTACTTC. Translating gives CASSLGLAEKETQYF.